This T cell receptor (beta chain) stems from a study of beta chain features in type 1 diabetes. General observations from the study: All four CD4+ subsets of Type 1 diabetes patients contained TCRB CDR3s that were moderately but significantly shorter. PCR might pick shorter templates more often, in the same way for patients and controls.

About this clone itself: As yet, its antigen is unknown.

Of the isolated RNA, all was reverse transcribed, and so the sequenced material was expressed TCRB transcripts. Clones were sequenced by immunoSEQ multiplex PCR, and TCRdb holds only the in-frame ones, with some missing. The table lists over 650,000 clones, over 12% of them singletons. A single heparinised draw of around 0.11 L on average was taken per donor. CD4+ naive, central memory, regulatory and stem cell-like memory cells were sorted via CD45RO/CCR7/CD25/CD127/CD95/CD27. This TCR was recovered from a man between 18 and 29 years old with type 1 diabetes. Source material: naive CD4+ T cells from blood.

The CDR3 bases are TGTGCCAGCAGTGCCCCGGGACTGGTAAGGGAAGAGACCCAGTACTTC. Its protein is CASSAPGLVREETQYF. V gene TRBV28 combines with J gene TRBJ2-5; TRBD2 might be the D (6 bases). Trimming removed 5 bases from V and 3 bases from J, with 19 bases in between. The CDR3 covers 16 residues. In germline, CDR1 is MDHEN, CDR2 SYDVKM.